This T cell receptor (beta chain) was sequenced during a study of CD8 T cells in ankylosing spondylitis. Quantitative 5'-RACE with molecular barcodes generated TCR beta libraries. TCRdb re-called the 5' RACE reads with MiXCR, one entry per CDR3 protein. The sample holds over 700,000 distinct CDR3 sequences, around 17% seen once. For this clonotype: Its antigen is currently unknown.

General observations from the study: Before this, some motif variants had been reported in reactive arthritis synovial fluid and blood. Peripheral blood held disease-linked clones only at relatively low frequency, and these were CD8+. The study looked at matched synovial fluid samples from ankylosing spondylitis patients. Disease-linked clones were reported to be significantly enriched there. A TCR beta motif of about eight highly homologous variants appeared characteristic of ankylosing spondylitis blood.

The germline gives CDR1 SGHKS, CDR2 YYEKEE (reference sequence). The CDR3 extends over 14 amino acids. The trim removed 4 bases at V and 4 bases at J, leaving 4 bases unmatched. The sequenced material came from blood, either unsorted or a sorted T cell fraction (not recorded which). This chain links TRBV5-5 with TRBJ1-3; TRBD1 aligns across 8 bases. This sequence was found in a male donor with ankylosing spondylitis. CDR3 coding DNA: TGTGCCAGCAGCCCAGGGGGCTTCGGAAACACCATATATTTT. Its protein product is CASSPGGFGNTIYF.